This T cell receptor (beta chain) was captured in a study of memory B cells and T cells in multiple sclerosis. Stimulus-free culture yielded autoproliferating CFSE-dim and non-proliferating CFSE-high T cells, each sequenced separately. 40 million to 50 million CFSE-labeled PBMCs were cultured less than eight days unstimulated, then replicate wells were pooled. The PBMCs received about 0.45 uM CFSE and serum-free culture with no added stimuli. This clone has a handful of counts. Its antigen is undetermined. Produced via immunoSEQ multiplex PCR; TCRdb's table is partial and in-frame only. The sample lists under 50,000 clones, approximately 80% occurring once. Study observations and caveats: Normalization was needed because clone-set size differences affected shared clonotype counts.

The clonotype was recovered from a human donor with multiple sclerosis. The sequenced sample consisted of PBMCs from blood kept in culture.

The CDR3 DNA reads as TGCGCCAGCAGCCAATCGAGACAGATTGAAGCTTTCTTT. Amino acids: CASSQSRQIEAFF. The gene calls are TRBV4-1 and TRBJ1-1, with D possibly matching TRBD1 (5 bases). CDR3 length: 13 residues. V lost 2 bases and J lost 7, with 11 bases in between. CDR1 and CDR2 from the germline V gene are MGHRA and YSYEKL.